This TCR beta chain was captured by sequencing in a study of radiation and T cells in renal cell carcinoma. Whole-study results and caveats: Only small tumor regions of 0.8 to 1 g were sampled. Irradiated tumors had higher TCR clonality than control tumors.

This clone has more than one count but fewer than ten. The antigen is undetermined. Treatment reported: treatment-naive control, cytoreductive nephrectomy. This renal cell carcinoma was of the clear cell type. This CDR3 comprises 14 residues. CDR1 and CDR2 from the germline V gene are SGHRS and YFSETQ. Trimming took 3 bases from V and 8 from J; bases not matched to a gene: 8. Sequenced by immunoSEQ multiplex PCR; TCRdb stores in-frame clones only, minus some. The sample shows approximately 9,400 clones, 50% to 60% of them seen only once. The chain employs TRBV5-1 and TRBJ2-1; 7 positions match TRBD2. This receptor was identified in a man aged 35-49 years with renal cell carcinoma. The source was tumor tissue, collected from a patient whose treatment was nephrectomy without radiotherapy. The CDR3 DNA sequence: TGCGCCAGCAGCTCCCAGACTAGCTCGGATGAGCAGTTCTTC. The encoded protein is CASSSQTSSDEQFF.